Included here is one TCR beta chain sequence, with context. As yet, its antigen is unknown. The sample belongs to a study of T cells after yellow fever vaccination. Study details: Low-cell-number fractions underwent preparation using SMART-Seq v4 Ultra Low Input. Study results and limitations: Contamination by abundant bulk-population clonotypes could be present in FACS-sorted repertoires. A minor fraction of clonotypes spanned both CD4 and CD8 compartments.

V lost 1 base and J lost 6, with 15 bases in between. Germline-derived CDR1 and CDR2 are SGHTA and FQGNSA. The CDR3 extends over 15 amino acids. TCRdb fed the 5' RACE reads into MiXCR, producing one record per CDR3 protein. The sample shows around 310,000 distinct CDR3 sequences, 8% to 10% of them seen only once. The receptor was derived from a young man who received the YFV17D yellow fever vaccine. Specimen: PBMCs, collected on the day of the first yellow fever vaccination. The chain recombines TRBV7-2 with TRBJ2-5; D perhaps matches TRBD2 (5 bases). CDR3 DNA sequence: TGTGCCAGCAGCTTAGGTTGGGGAGTTCGGAAGACCCAGTACTTC. It is translated as CASSLGWGVRKTQYF.